The 26 T cell receptor beta chains reported below all come from one sample, sequenced in a study of CD8 T cells in Susac syndrome. The RNA input was roughly 0.45 to 1 ug, and it was reverse transcribed with random hexamers. One entry per CDR3 protein, called by TCRdb with MiXCR from the immunoSEQ multiplex PCR reads. The sample includes about 83,000 distinct CDR3 sequences, 95% to 97% of them seen just once. The sequenced material came from CD8+ T cells from PBMCs. The source of these receptors is a human donor with Susac syndrome.

This chain joins TRBV19 and TRBJ2-2; D gene ambiguous. Trimming took off 7 bases at V and 4 bases at J, with 7 bases between the two ends. CDR1 and CDR2 from the germline V gene are LNHDA and SQIVND (reference sequence). CDR3 length equals 12 residues. The DNA for the CDR3 is TGTGCCAGTACAACAGCCACCGGGGAGCTGTTTTTT. It translates to CASTTATGELFF.

The J gene is TRBJ2-3, the V gene TRBV6-4; 7 bases map to TRBD2. From germline, CDR1 is MRHNA and CDR2 SNTAGT. With 0 bases clipped from V and 1 base from J, the junction kept 4 bases outside the gene matches. CDR3 length: 16 residues. The CDR3 protein is CASSDSSGGGTDTQYF. The CDR3 DNA is TGTGCCAGCAGTGACTCTTCGGGAGGCGGCACAGATACGCAGTATTTT.

The rearrangement links TRBV20-1 to TRBJ2-2; possibly TRBD2 for D (6 bases). V lost 1 base and J lost 4, with 13 bases in between. The germline V gene encodes CDR1 DFQATT and CDR2 SNEGSKA (reference sequence). CDR3 length: 15 residues. The DNA for the CDR3 is TGCAGTGCTAGAGTTCGACTAGTTGGCACCGGGGAGCTGTTTTTT. It specifies CSARVRLVGTGELFF.

J is TRBJ2-5 and V is TRBV5-6; 7 bases line up with TRBD1. Losses at the gene ends were 3 bases for V and 1 base for J; bases not matched to a gene: 6. The CDR3 runs 15 residues. CDR1 is SGHDT, CDR2 YYEEEE, per germline. The CDR3 loop reads CASSSSGTAQETQYF. As DNA, the CDR3 is TGTGCCAGCAGCTCGTCCGGGACAGCCCAAGAGACCCAGTACTTC.

The chain joins TRBV12-3 or TRBV12-4 to TRBJ2-1; D is unclear. The CDR3 contains 10 residues. V shed 8 bases and J shed 9 bases, with 8 bases lying between them. CDR3 in amino acids: CASGSFEQFF. The CDR3 DNA reads as TGTGCCAGCGGCTCTTTTGAGCAGTTCTTC.

The chain couples TRBV27 to TRBJ2-2; maybe TRBD2 (6 bases). The V and J ends lost 5 bases and 6 bases respectively, with 13 bases between them. The CDR3 extends over 14 amino acids. CDR1 and CDR2 (germline): MNHEY, SMNVEV (reference sequence). This CDR3 is CASSPRLVAGELFF. The CDR3 DNA follows: TGTGCCAGCAGTCCGCGACTAGTGGCCGGGGAGCTGTTTTTT.

The chain recombines TRBV7-8 with TRBJ2-7, with D unclear. CDR1 and CDR2 from the germline V gene are SGHVS and FQNEAQ. Trimming cost V 5 bases and J 0 bases, with 11 bases left between them. CDR3 size: 14 residues. The chain's CDR3 is CASSHDGSSYEQYF. Written as DNA, the CDR3 is TGTGCCAGCAGCCATGACGGGTCCTCCTACGAGCAGTACTTC.

This clonotype was recorded once. CDR3 sequence (DNA): TGTGCCAGCGATGAGGTATCGTGGGGCTACACCTTC. Protein: CASDEVSWGYTF. The genes are TRBV2 and TRBJ1-2; D remains ambiguous. The CDR3 has 12 residues. In germline, CDR1 is SNHLY, CDR2 FYNNEI. V was shortened by 8 bases and J by 8 bases, with 15 bases between the two germline ends.

The chain joins TRBV5-1 to TRBJ1-4; D gene unclear. The CDR3 has 15 residues. Germline loops: CDR1 SGHRS, CDR2 YFSETQ. V lost 0 bases and J 7 bases, leaving 13 bases between the germline ends. The CDR3 bases are TGCGCCAGCAGCTTGGCCGGAGAGAGGCGTGAAAAACTGTTTTTT. Translated: CASSLAGERREKLFF. The entire variable domain, with the rest obtained from reference TRBV5-1 and TRBJ1-4, is as follows: KAGVTQTPRYLIKTRGQQVTLSCSPISGHRSVSWYQQTPGQGLQFLFEYFSETQRNKGNFPGRFSGRQFSNSRSEMNVSTLELGDSALYLCASSLAGERREKLFFGSGTQLSVL.

The chain combines TRBV15 with TRBJ1-5; no clear D gene. Germline CDR1 and CDR2: LNHNV and YYDKDF (reference sequence). V was cut by 2 bases and J by 7 bases, with 15 bases left in between. The CDR3 loop spans 15 amino acids. The CDR3 DNA sequence: TGTGCCACCAGCAGAAATCGACCGGCCGGGCAGCCCCAGCATTTT. As protein: CATSRNRPAGQPQHF. Full variable domain (rest looked up from reference TRBV15 and TRBJ1-5): DAMVIQNPRYQVTQFGKPVTLSCSQTLNHNVMYWYQQKSSQAPKLLFHYYDKDFNNEADTPDNFQSRRPNTSFCFLDIRSPGLGDTAMYLCATSRNRPAGQPQHFGDGTRLSIL.

This chain connects TRBV29-1 to TRBJ2-7; 14 positions match TRBD2. The V gene end was trimmed by 4 bases and the J gene end by 3 bases; junction bases not matched to a gene: 2. The CDR3 spans 14 residues. Germline CDR1 and CDR2: SQVTM and ANQGSEA. The CDR3 sequence is CSVGGLAGDYEQYF. In DNA form, the CDR3 reads TGCAGCGTTGGGGGACTAGCGGGGGACTACGAGCAGTACTTC.

The V call is TRBV5-1, the J call TRBJ1-1; perhaps TRBD1 as D (6 bases). Germline assignment: CDR1 SGHRS and CDR2 YFSETQ. Trimming removed 0 bases at V and 4 bases at J, with 13 bases between. The CDR3 spans 15 residues. CDR3 sequence reads: CASSLVRGGITEAFF. The CDR3 DNA reads TGCGCCAGCAGCTTGGTTAGAGGGGGAATCACTGAAGCTTTCTTT. Filled out from reference TRBV5-1 and TRBJ1-1, the complete variable domain reads KAGVTQTPRYLIKTRGQQVTLSCSPISGHRSVSWYQQTPGQGLQFLFEYFSETQRNKGNFPGRFSGRQFSNSRSEMNVSTLELGDSALYLCASSLVRGGITEAFFGQGTRLTVV.

J is TRBJ2-5 and V is TRBV28, with TRBD2 matching over 8 bases. Unmatched junction bases numbered 8, after V lost 4 bases and J lost 4 bases. The CDR3 has 15 residues. CDR1 is MDHEN, CDR2 SYDVKM, per germline. The CDR3: CASSSPGGPSETQYF. The CDR3 bases are TGTGCCAGCAGTTCCCCGGGGGGGCCGTCAGAGACCCAGTACTTC.

The rearrangement links TRBV28 to TRBJ2-7; 8 bases are shared with TRBD1. Germline CDR1 is MDHEN and CDR2 is SYDVKM. This CDR3 spans 13 amino acids. Trimming took 11 bases from V and 6 from J; bases not matched to a gene: 12. The CDR3 is CAPGQGKEREQYV. For the CDR3, the DNA is TGTGCCCCAGGACAGGGAAAAGAGCGCGAGCAGTACGTC.

The V call is TRBV20-1, the J call TRBJ2-6; D is unresolved. The CDR3 is 14 amino acids. The germline gives CDR1 DFQATT, CDR2 SNEGSKA (reference sequence). The ends were cut back, 1 base at V and 0 bases at J, with 4 bases in the middle. CDR3 coding DNA: TGCAGTGCTAGAGGGGCCTCTGGGGCCAACGTCCTGACTTTC. Translation gives CSARGASGANVLTF.

This clonotype has a single count. The V and J genes are TRBV7-9 and TRBJ2-7, with D perhaps TRBD1 or TRBD2 (5 bases each). Germline assignment: CDR1 SEHNR and CDR2 FQNEAQ (reference sequence). V dropped 6 bases and J dropped 3 bases, with 21 bases sitting between them. CDR3 size: 16 residues. The DNA for the CDR3 is TGTGCCAGCAGTCATTGGGGGTTGGCGTCCAGCTACGAGCAGTACTTC. Its translation is CASSHWGLASSYEQYF.

This chain uses TRBV5-6 with TRBJ2-7, with 8 nucleotides matching TRBD1. The J segment lost 4 bases and the V segment lost 3 bases, leaving 6 bases of the junction unmatched. There are 14 residues in the CDR3. Germline CDR1 and CDR2: SGHDT and YYEEEE. In nucleotides, the CDR3 is TGTGCCAGCAGCTCGGACAGGGAGTTATACGAGCAGTACTTC. Protein product: CASSSDRELYEQYF.

This chain links TRBV6-5 with TRBJ1-1; D is undetermined. Germline CDR1 MNHEY, CDR2 SVGAGI. The CDR3 spans 15 residues. Trimming took 2 bases from V and 4 from J, leaving 14 bases between them. CDR3 sequence (DNA): TGTGCCAGCAGTTACGGGGTTGGGGTGGGCACTGAAGCTTTCTTT. Translating it yields CASSYGVGVGTEAFF.

The chain recombines TRBV6-2 or TRBV6-3 with TRBJ2-2; D remains ambiguous. The V gene lost 2 bases and the J gene lost 4 bases, with 5 bases spanning the gap. This CDR3 spans 13 amino acids. Germline V gene sequence: CDR1 MNHEY, CDR2 SVGEGT. In DNA form, the CDR3 reads TGTGCCAGCAGTTACGCGGCCACCGGGGAGCTGTTTTTT. Amino acid sequence: CASSYAATGELFF.

This clonotype was counted only a few times. This sequence joins TRBV11-2 and TRBJ2-7; 9 nucleotides agree with TRBD1. CDR1 and CDR2 (germline): SGHAT, FQNNGV. The CDR3 length is 14 residues. V lost 4 bases and J lost 2; bases outside the gene matches: 3. The CDR3 coding sequence is TGTGCCAGCAGCTCGGGACAGGGCGCCTACGAGCAGTACTTC. Amino acids: CASSSGQGAYEQYF.

The gene calls are TRBV20-1 and TRBJ2-1; 7 nucleotides align to TRBD2. The CDR3 loop spans 13 amino acids. The germline V gene encodes CDR1 DFQATT and CDR2 SNEGSKA (reference sequence). Losses at the gene ends were 5 bases for V and 4 bases for J; bases not matched to a gene: 5. The DNA of the CDR3 is TGCAGTGCTCGAGGACTAGAGTACAATGAGCAGTTCTTC. Translation: CSARGLEYNEQFF.

The chain employs TRBV15 and TRBJ1-2, with TRBD1 as a possible D gene (5 bases). The CDR3 runs 11 residues. Germline CDR1 LNHNV, CDR2 YYDKDF (reference sequence). The ends were cut back, 1 base at V and 8 bases at J, with 5 bases in the middle. The chain's CDR3 is CATSRGDGYTF. The CDR3 DNA reads TGTGCCACCAGCAGAGGGGACGGCTACACCTTC. Full variable domain (missing parts from reference TRBV15 and TRBJ1-2): DAMVIQNPRYQVTQFGKPVTLSCSQTLNHNVMYWYQQKSSQAPKLLFHYYDKDFNNEADTPDNFQSRRPNTSFCFLDIRSPGLGDTAMYLCATSRGDGYTFGSGTRLTVV.

This clonotype was seen only once. V usage is TRBV15 and J usage is TRBJ1-5; D remains ambiguous. Germline V gene lookup returns CDR1 LNHNV and CDR2 YYDKDF (reference sequence). This CDR3 contains 15 residues. The V end was cut by 0 bases, the J end by 4 bases, with 10 bases between. As DNA, the CDR3 is TGTGCCACCAGCAGAGATCGAACGACGAATCAGCCCCAGCATTTT. Protein sequence: CATSRDRTTNQPQHF.

The rearrangement links TRBV5-1 to TRBJ2-2; D is unclear. The CDR3 consists of 14 residues. Germline V lookup: CDR1 SGHRS, CDR2 YFSETQ. Trimming pared 0 bases from V and 5 bases from J, leaving 8 bases between. The CDR3 is CASSLEDRTGELFF. CDR3 sequence (DNA): TGCGCCAGCAGCTTGGAAGATCGGACCGGGGAGCTGTTTTTT.

This clonotype occurred once. The chain recombines TRBV30 with TRBJ1-1, with unresolved D. With 3 bases removed from V and 0 bases from J, the gap between germline ends came to 8 bases. The CDR3 is made up of 13 amino acids. The V gene's germline CDR1 is GTSNPN and CDR2 SVGIG (reference sequence). DNA for the CDR3: TGTGCCTGGAGCGCCGGTGTGAACACTGAAGCTTTCTTT. Its translation is CAWSAGVNTEAFF. Supplemented by reference TRBV30 and TRBJ1-1, the full variable domain reads SQTIHQWPATLVQPVGSPLSLECTVEGTSNPNLYWYRQAAGRGLQLLFYSVGIGQISSEVPQNLSASRPQDRQFILSSKKLLLSDSGFYLCAWSAGVNTEAFFGQGTRLTVV.

V gene TRBV29-1 combines with J gene TRBJ2-2; the D is unclear. The V and J ends lost 4 bases and 2 bases respectively, with 5 bases between them. Germline CDR1 is SQVTM and CDR2 is ANQGSEA. This CDR3 contains 12 residues. The DNA for the CDR3 is TGCAGCGTTGGGATCAACACCGGGGAGCTGTTTTTT. Protein: CSVGINTGELFF.